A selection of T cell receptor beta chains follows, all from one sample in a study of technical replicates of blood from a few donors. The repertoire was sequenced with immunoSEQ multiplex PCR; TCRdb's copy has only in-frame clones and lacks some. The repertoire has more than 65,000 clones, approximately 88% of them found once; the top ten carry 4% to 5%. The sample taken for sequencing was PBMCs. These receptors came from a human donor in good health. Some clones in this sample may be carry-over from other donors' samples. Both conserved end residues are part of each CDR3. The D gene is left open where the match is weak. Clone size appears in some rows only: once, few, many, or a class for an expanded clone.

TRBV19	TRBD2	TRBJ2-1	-	TGTGCCACCCTTCGGCCTAGCGGGAGGACGTCCTACAATGAGCAGTTCTTC	CATLRPSGRTSYNEQFF
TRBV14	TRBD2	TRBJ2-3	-	TGTGCCAGCAGCCAGACCGGACTAGCGGGGACAGATACGCAGTATTTT	CASSQTGLAGTDTQYF
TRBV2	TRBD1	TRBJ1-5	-	TGTGCCAGCAGTGAACCCGGGACAGCTTATAGCAATCAGCCCCAGCATTTT	CASSEPGTAYSNQPQHF
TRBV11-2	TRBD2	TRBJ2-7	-	TGTGCCAGCAGCTTGACTAGCGGGATAACCTACGAGCAGTACTTC	CASSLTSGITYEQYF
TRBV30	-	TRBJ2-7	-	TGTGCCTGGATAGGAGGGTGTGAGCAGTACTTC	CAWIGGCEQYF
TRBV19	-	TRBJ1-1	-	TGTGCCAGCACATTAGACATACCGGCCAGATCGAACACTGAAGCTTTCTTT	CASTLDIPARSNTEAFF
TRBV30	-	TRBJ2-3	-	TGTGCCTGGAGTGTAGCGTGGGAGTGGGCAGATACGCAGTATTTT	CAWSVAWEWADTQYF
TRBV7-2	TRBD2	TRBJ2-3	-	TGTGCCAGCAGACCCACTGGGGGGGGGTGGTATTTT	CASRPTGGGWYF
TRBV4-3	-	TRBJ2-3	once	TGCGCCAGCAGCCCACGGGACTCATCAGATACGCAGTATTTT	CASSPRDSSDTQYF
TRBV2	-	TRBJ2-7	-	TGTGCCAGCAGTGAGAGAGGCCATGGAATGTTCGAGCAGTACTTC	CASSERGHGMFEQYF
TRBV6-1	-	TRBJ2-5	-	TGTGCCAGCAGCCGGCAAGAGACCCAGTACTTC	CASSRQETQYF
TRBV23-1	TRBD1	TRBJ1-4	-	TGCGCCAGCAGTCAAGAGGGACAGGGACGAGGGGAAAAACTGTTTTTT	CASSQEGQGRGEKLFF
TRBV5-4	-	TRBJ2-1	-	TGTGCCAGCAGCACCTACAGGGTAATCCGAGTCAATGAGCAGTTCTTC	CASSTYRVIRVNEQFF
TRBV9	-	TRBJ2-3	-	TGTGCCAGCAGCGCGAGAGAGGGCTACACAGATACGCAGTATTTT	CASSAREGYTDTQYF
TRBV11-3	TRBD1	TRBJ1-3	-	TGTGCCAGCATCTCCAGGGGGCGAGGAAACACCATATATTTT	CASISRGRGNTIYF
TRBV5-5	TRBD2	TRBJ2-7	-	TGTGCCAGCATGAGCGGGAGGGCCCTCGAGGAGCAGTACTTC	CASMSGRALEEQYF
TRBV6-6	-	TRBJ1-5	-	TGTGCCAGCAGTTACTCCGAAGGGGGCAATCAGCCCCAGCATTTT	CASSYSEGGNQPQHF
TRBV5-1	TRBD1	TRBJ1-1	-	TGCGCCAGCAGCGAGGACAGGGGAGAAACTGAAGCTTTCTTT	CASSEDRGETEAFF
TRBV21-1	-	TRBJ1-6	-	TGTGCCAGCATGGGGGGGCATTCACCCCTCCACTTT	CASMGGHSPLHF
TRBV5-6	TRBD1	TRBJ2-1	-	TGTGCCAGCAGTTCTCTCCGGGACAGACACAACAATGAGCAGTTCTTC	CASSSLRDRHNNEQFF
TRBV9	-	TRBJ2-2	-	TGTGCCAGCTCACAATGGGGGGAGACCGGGGAGCTGTTTTTT	CASSQWGETGELFF
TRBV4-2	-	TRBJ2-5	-	TGTGCCAGCAGCCAAGTCGGGACTCATCAGACCCAGTACTTC	CASSQVGTHQTQYF
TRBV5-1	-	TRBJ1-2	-	TGCGCCAGCAGCTGGCAAACGCCAGGCGTTAACTATGGCTACACCTTC	CASSWQTPGVNYGYTF
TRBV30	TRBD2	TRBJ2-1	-	TGTGCCTGGAGTACCGCGGGAGTTAAGGAGTTCTTC	CAWSTAGVKEFF
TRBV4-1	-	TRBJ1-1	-	TGCGCCAGCAGCCAGGGGGTTGGCAGGGGCAGGTCTGAAGCTTTCTTT	CASSQGVGRGRSEAFF
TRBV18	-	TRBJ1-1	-	TGTGCCAGCTCACCTAACAGAGACGGTGAAGCTTTCTTT	CASSPNRDGEAFF
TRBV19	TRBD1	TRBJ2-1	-	TGTGCCAGTAGGTTATCCGGGACAGGGTCCTATAGCTCCTACAATGAGCAGTTCTTC	CASRLSGTGSYSSYNEQFF
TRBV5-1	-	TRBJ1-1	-	TGCGCCAGCAGCGGGGGACAAGGCCTGAACACTGAAGCTTTCTTT	CASSGGQGLNTEAFF